The 19 T cell receptor beta chains below all came from one sample that was sequenced in a study of CD8+ T cells in alopecia areata. Reverse transcribed after extraction, RNA yielded cDNA as the sequencing template. Sequencing was performed with immunoSEQ multiplex PCR; in TCRdb, only in-frame clones are kept and a portion is missing. The repertoire holds fewer than 150,000 clones, with around 82% as singletons. Treatment noted: oral pan-JAK inhibitor, 5-10 mg twice daily. This material consisted of CD8+ T cells sorted from blood, taken at week 4, from a patient treated with tofacitinib. The receptors derive from a human donor with alopecia areata.

The chain employs TRBV5-1 and TRBJ2-3; the match to TRBD2 covers 16 bases. The CDR3 runs to 18 residues. The V gene's germline CDR1 is SGHRS and CDR2 YFSETQ. The junction had 8 bases not matched to a gene; V was cut back by 6 bases and J by 1 base. The CDR3 nucleotides read TGCGCCAGCATCCCGGGACTAGCGGGGGGGCCCGGCACAGATACGCAGTATTTT. Its translation is CASIPGLAGGPGTDTQYF.

The chain employs TRBV27 and TRBJ2-3, with 8 bases lining up with TRBD1. The CDR3 is 15 residues long. Trimming took 6 bases from V and 1 from J; bases not matched to a gene: 6. Germline V gives CDR1 MNHEY, CDR2 SMNVEV (reference sequence). CDR3 DNA: TGTGCCAGCAGCTCCCTGGGACAGGGCACAGATACGCAGTATTTT. It yields the protein CASSSLGQGTDTQYF.

The chain couples TRBV5-1 to TRBJ1-1, with D possibly matching TRBD1 (6 bases). Between the trimmed V and J ends, which lost 5 bases and 6 bases, there was a span of 14 bases. CDR1 and CDR2 (germline): SGHRS, YFSETQ. This CDR3 has 13 residues. This CDR3 reads CASSLAGAPEAFF. CDR3 bases: TGCGCCAGCAGTCTCGCAGGGGCCCCTGAAGCTTTCTTT.

The CDR3 here is CASSTRQGWTSEQYF. In DNA form, the CDR3 reads TGTGCCAGCAGTACCCGGCAGGGGTGGACCTCCGAGCAGTACTTC. The chain combines TRBV6-5 with TRBJ2-7; perhaps TRBD1 as D (6 bases). The ends were cut back, 5 bases at V and 6 bases at J, with 20 bases in the middle. The germline gives CDR1 MNHEY, CDR2 SVGAGI. The CDR3 is 15 residues long.

In this sample, this clone turned up a few times. This chain links TRBV21-1 with TRBJ2-5; TRBD1, the table's D call, was not compared with the DNA. TRBV21-1 is given as a pseudogene. There are 14 residues in the CDR3. CDR3 in DNA: TGTGCCAGCAGCCGGTCGGACAGCCAAGAGACCCAGTACTTC. Translation: CASSRSDSQETQYF.

The chain couples TRBV4-1 to TRBJ1-2; 7 bases agree with TRBD1. The CDR3 is 13 amino acids. Germline V gene sequence: CDR1 MGHRA, CDR2 YSYEKL. The V gene end was trimmed by 1 base and the J gene end by 7 bases; junction bases not matched to a gene: 3. The CDR3 bases are TGCGCCAGCAGCCAAGTACAGGGGCCTGGCTACACCTTC. It yields the protein CASSQVQGPGYTF.

The genes are TRBV5-1 and TRBJ2-7; no reliable D call. The CDR3 sequence is 13 residues long. CDR1 SGHRS and CDR2 YFSETQ come from the germline V gene. V lost 3 bases and J lost 2, with 9 bases in between. The CDR3 sequence: CASSWRDTYEQYF. In DNA, the CDR3 is TGCGCCAGCAGCTGGAGAGATACCTACGAGCAGTACTTC.

This clone appeared a single time. The rearrangement links TRBV6-6 to TRBJ2-5; no clear D. The germline V gene has CDR1 MNHNY and CDR2 SVGAGI (reference sequence). The CDR3 is 14 residues long. V was pared by 1 base and J by 5 bases, with 11 bases between. For the CDR3, the DNA is TGTGCCAGCAGTTACTTAGAGACCCAGGAGACCCAGTACTTC. Its translation: CASSYLETQETQYF.

The rearrangement uses TRBV29-1 and TRBJ2-2; tentative D call: TRBD2 (6 bases). V lost 3 bases to trimming and J lost 7 bases, with 9 bases between them. The CDR3 has 12 residues. CDR1 SQVTM and CDR2 ANQGSEA come from the germline V gene. CDR3: CSVDGGIGELFF. For the CDR3, the DNA is TGCAGCGTTGATGGCGGGATCGGGGAGCTGTTTTTT.

The V and J genes are TRBV29-1 and TRBJ2-7; a possible D gene is TRBD1 (5 bases). CDR3 length: 14 residues. The V gene's germline CDR1 is SQVTM and CDR2 ANQGSEA. Trimming cost V 0 bases and J 4 bases, with 13 bases left between them. CDR3 bases: TGCAGCGTTGAAGATAGGGGCCGCACGTACGAGCAGTACTTC. Translation gives CSVEDRGRTYEQYF.

This chain joins TRBV11-2 and TRBJ1-2, with D tentatively TRBD1 (6 bases). The germline V and J ends were trimmed by 0 bases and 8 bases, with 19 bases remaining between them. Per germline, CDR1 SGHAT and CDR2 FQNNGV. The CDR3 is 16 residues long. The CDR3 region is CASSLEGQNPINGYTF. The DNA for the CDR3 is TGTGCCAGCAGCTTAGAGGGACAAAACCCCATTAACGGCTACACCTTC.

The chain is built from TRBV30 and TRBJ2-5; a possible D gene is TRBD1 (6 bases). With the DNA end fitting TRBJ2-7 better, the J assignment may be wrong. This CDR3 comprises 13 residues. Germline V gives CDR1 GTSNPN, CDR2 SVGIG (reference sequence). The CDR3 nucleotides are TGTGCCTGGAGTGTACACAGGGCCGACGAGCAGTACTTC. Amino acid sequence: CAWSVHRADEQYF.

This clone has only one observation. The rearrangement joins TRBV7-9 to TRBJ2-3; D unresolved. CDR1 is SEHNR and CDR2 is FQNEAQ in the germline V gene (reference sequence). The V end lost 4 bases, the J end lost 8 bases, and 10 bases lay between the germline ends. This CDR3 comprises 12 residues. CDR3 sequence reads: CASSSDEPTQYF. The CDR3 region has the DNA TGTGCCAGCAGCTCGGACGAGCCTACGCAGTATTTT.

This chain joins TRBV23-1 and TRBJ1-5; D remains ambiguous. TRBV23-1 is classed as an ORF, of uncertain function. The CDR3 consists of 14 residues. V was cut by 4 bases and J by 1 base, with 8 bases left in between. CDR3 bases: TGCGCCAGCAGTCGATTCGAGAGCAATCAGCCCCAGCATTTT. Its translation is CASSRFESNQPQHF.

J is TRBJ2-1 and V is TRBV29-1; D gene uncertain. The CDR3 spans 13 residues. The V and J ends lost 6 bases and 2 bases respectively, with 11 bases between them. In germline, CDR1 is SQVTM, CDR2 ANQGSEA. The CDR3 here is CSVLKGTYNEQFF. DNA of the CDR3: TGCAGCGTATTAAAGGGAACCTACAATGAGCAGTTCTTC.

The J gene is TRBJ2-7, the V gene TRBV29-1; D gene ambiguous. V was trimmed by 4 bases and J by 0 bases, leaving 13 bases between them. The CDR3 sequence is 14 residues long. CDR1 SQVTM and CDR2 ANQGSEA come from the germline V gene. The CDR3 nucleotides are TGCAGCGTTGCAAACTATTTACCCTCCTACGAGCAGTACTTC. Translation: CSVANYLPSYEQYF.

This clone is termed medium-sized. V gene TRBV6-6 combines with J gene TRBJ2-7; D is perhaps TRBD2 (5 bases). The V and J ends lost 0 bases and 2 bases respectively, with 14 bases between them. CDR1 and CDR2 (germline): MNHNY, SVGAGI (reference sequence). The CDR3 has 16 amino acids. The CDR3 sequence is CASSYSLEVPTYEQYF. Written as DNA, the CDR3 is TGTGCCAGCAGTTACTCGTTGGAGGTCCCGACCTACGAGCAGTACTTC.

V gene TRBV2 combines with J gene TRBJ2-3; D unclear. The CDR3 has 16 amino acids. Germline V gene lookup returns CDR1 SNHLY and CDR2 FYNNEI. Between the trimmed V and J ends, which lost 2 bases and 2 bases, there was a span of 14 bases. The CDR3 bases are TGTGCCAGCAGTGAATGGCTACCCAGCTCCACAGATACGCAGTATTTT. Its translation is CASSEWLPSSTDTQYF.

The rearrangement joins TRBV6-1 to TRBJ1-2; 8 bases line up with TRBD1. The germline gives CDR1 MNHNS, CDR2 SASEGT. V dropped 7 bases and J dropped 4; count of bases not matched to a gene: 11. The CDR3 consists of 15 residues. CDR3 sequence (DNA): TGTGCCAGCATCTCGACAACAGGGGGTGCCTATGGCTACACCTTC. Protein sequence: CASISTTGGAYGYTF.